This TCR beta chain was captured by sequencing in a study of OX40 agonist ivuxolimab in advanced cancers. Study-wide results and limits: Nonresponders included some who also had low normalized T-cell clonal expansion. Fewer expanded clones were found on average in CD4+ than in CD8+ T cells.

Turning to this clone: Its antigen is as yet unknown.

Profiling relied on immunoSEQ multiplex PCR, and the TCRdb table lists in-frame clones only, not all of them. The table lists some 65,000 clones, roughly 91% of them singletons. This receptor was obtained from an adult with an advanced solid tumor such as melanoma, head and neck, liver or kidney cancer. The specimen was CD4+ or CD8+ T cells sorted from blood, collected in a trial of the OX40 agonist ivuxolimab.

CDR3 coding DNA: TGTGCCAGCAGTTACGGTCCCAGGCGGAATACTGAAGCTTTCTTT. Its protein is CASSYGPRRNTEAFF. The gene calls are TRBV6-6 and TRBJ1-1; D uncertain. Germline V gene sequence: CDR1 MNHNY, CDR2 SVGAGI (reference sequence). CDR3 length equals 15 residues. The V end was cut by 2 bases, the J end by 5 bases, with 15 bases between.